This entry describes one TCR beta chain. Its specificity is unknown. This sample is drawn from a study of cytomegalovirus exposure and HLA in healthy donors. Study-level points and caveats: The study listed under 200 cytomegalovirus-associated TCR beta chains. Both high specificity and high sensitivity reportedly marked the classifier's diagnosis of cytomegalovirus status.

TCRdb's table, derived via immunoSEQ multiplex PCR, lists solely in-frame clones and lacks some. The sample has some 230,000 clones, about 89% seen once. Trimming took 6 bases from V and 7 from J; bases not matched to a gene: 6. This CDR3 region has 13 residues. Germline V lookup: CDR1 LNHDA, CDR2 SQIVND (reference sequence). The sample was PBMCs. This TCR derives from a woman under 30 in good health and CMV-seronegative. The V call is TRBV19, the J call TRBJ1-5; 7 positions match TRBD1. The DNA of the CDR3 is TGTGCCAGTAGCGACAGGGACAGCCAGCCCCAGCATTTT. Its translation: CASSDRDSQPQHF.